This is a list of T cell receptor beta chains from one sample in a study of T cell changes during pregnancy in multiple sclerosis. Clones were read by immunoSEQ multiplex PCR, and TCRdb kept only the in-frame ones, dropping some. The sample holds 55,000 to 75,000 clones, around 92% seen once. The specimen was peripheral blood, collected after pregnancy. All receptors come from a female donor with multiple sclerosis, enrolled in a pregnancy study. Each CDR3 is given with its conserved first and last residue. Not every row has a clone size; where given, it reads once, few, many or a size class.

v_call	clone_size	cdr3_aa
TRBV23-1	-	CASSSYSNQPQHF
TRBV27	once	CASSPRRVSNQPQHF
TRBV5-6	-	CASSHPPTETYEQYF
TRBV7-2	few	CASSLGWRVGELFF
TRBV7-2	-	CASSLTGIGYTF
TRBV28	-	CASSRTSVGYNEQFF
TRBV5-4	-	CASSLDAVDLNYGYTF
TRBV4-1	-	CASSQDPAGRGETQYF
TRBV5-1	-	CASSLEGFTNEKLFF
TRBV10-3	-	CAISESSPGQENYGYTF
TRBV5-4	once	CASSSGDRASGELFF
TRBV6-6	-	CASRNDWGDSYNEQFF
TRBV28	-	CASSLPTGEDKNIQYF
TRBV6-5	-	CARGGVSNQPQHF
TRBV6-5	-	CASSRTGQTYNEQFF
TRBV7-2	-	CASSTYEGSTEAFF
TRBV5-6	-	CASSLPPGGTEAFF